Each of the 21 T cell receptor beta chains below was sequenced from the same sample in a study of cytomegalovirus exposure and HLA in healthy donors. PCR was performed using 60 Vbeta and 13 Jbeta primers. Using immunoSEQ multiplex PCR, the repertoire was profiled, and TCRdb retains in-frame clones only, with some absent. In the table there are 69,000 or so clones, about 80% of which are singletons. Sequenced: PBMCs. The receptors were gathered from a man between 18 and 35 years old in good health and CMV-seronegative.

The chain employs TRBV19 and TRBJ1-4; D might be TRBD1 (6 bases). The V end lost 5 bases, the J end lost 0 bases, and 10 bases lay between the germline ends. CDR3 size: 15 residues. CDR1 is LNHDA and CDR2 is SQIVND in the germline V gene (reference sequence). CDR3 residues: CASSPGVATNEKLFF. CDR3 bases: TGTGCCAGTAGTCCAGGGGTTGCAACTAATGAAAAACTGTTTTTT.

The sample holds a few counts of this clone. The rearrangement links TRBV6-6 to TRBJ1-3; weak D call: TRBD1 (6 bases). Per germline, CDR1 MNHNY and CDR2 SVGAGI (reference sequence). V gave up 2 bases and J gave up 8 bases, with 13 bases separating them. The CDR3 runs 14 residues. The CDR3 loop reads CASSYTSQGHTIYF. For the CDR3, the DNA is TGTGCCAGCAGTTACACATCACAGGGCCACACCATATATTTT.

The count of this clone is one. The chain employs TRBV5-4 and TRBJ2-5, with 10 bases lining up with TRBD1. With 2 bases clipped from V and 3 bases from J, the junction kept 4 bases outside the gene matches. The CDR3 is made up of 15 amino acids. In germline, CDR1 is SGHNT, CDR2 YYREEE (reference sequence). The CDR3 loop is CASSLRQGAKETQYF. The CDR3 nucleotides are TGTGCCAGCAGCTTACGACAGGGGGCGAAAGAGACCCAGTACTTC.

This clone has only a few counts. The chain carries TRBV5-4 and TRBJ1-1; TRBD1 matches at 8 bases. The CDR3 is 15 residues long. Losses at the gene ends were 4 bases for V and 0 bases for J; bases not matched to a gene: 5. Germline V gene lookup returns CDR1 SGHNT and CDR2 YYREEE (reference sequence). CDR3: CASSPEGQVNTEAFF. CDR3 DNA: TGTGCCAGCAGCCCGGAGGGACAGGTGAACACTGAAGCTTTCTTT.

This clone has just one count. The V and J genes are TRBV28 and TRBJ1-2, with D possibly matching TRBD1 (6 bases). The CDR3 loop spans 11 amino acids. Per germline, CDR1 MDHEN and CDR2 SYDVKM. The V end was cut by 6 bases, the J end by 8 bases, with 10 bases between. CDR3 coding DNA: TGTGCCAGCAGCTGGGGGGGCGGCTACACCTTC. Encoded protein: CASSWGGGYTF.

In the case of this clone: The identical CDR3 is also encoded by other nucleotide sequences in the sample. This chain joins TRBV5-1 and TRBJ1-1, with 8 bases fitting TRBD1. From germline, CDR1 is SGHRS and CDR2 YFSETQ. The V segment lost 0 bases and the J segment 0 bases; nucleotides outside the gene matches: 1. The CDR3 has 15 residues. CDR3 sequence reads: CASSLDRGMNTEAFF. The CDR3 DNA is TGCGCCAGCAGCTTGGACAGGGGGATGAACACTGAAGCTTTCTTT.

The table lists this clone with a few counts. The chain is built from TRBV4-1 and TRBJ1-2; D unresolved. V lost 2 bases and J 4 bases, leaving 17 bases between the germline ends. The germline V gene encodes CDR1 MGHRA and CDR2 YSYEKL. The CDR3 is 16 residues long. The CDR3 loop is CASSQRTATPLYGYTF. CDR3 bases: TGCGCCAGCAGCCAAAGAACAGCAACACCCCTCTATGGCTACACCTTC.

V is TRBV6-6 and J is TRBJ1-3; 7 bases align to TRBD1. Germline CDR1 and CDR2: MNHNY and SVGAGI (reference sequence). V shed 4 bases, J shed 4 bases, and the junction held 10 bases outside the gene matches. The CDR3 length is 16 residues. DNA of the CDR3: TGTGCCAGCAGTTTACGACAGGGCGAGAGAGGAAACACCATATATTTT. Its translation is CASSLRQGERGNTIYF.

Here the CDR3 reads CASSVGTAPFVNEQFF. CDR3 in DNA: TGTGCCAGCAGCGTGGGCACAGCCCCATTTGTCAATGAGCAGTTCTTC. V is TRBV9 and J is TRBJ2-1, with D uncertain. Germline V gene data show CDR1 as SGDLS and CDR2 as YYNGEE. V was clipped by 2 bases and J by 6 bases, with 18 bases between them. This CDR3 has 16 residues.

The genes are TRBV7-2 and TRBJ2-1; no firm D call. CDR1 is SGHTA, CDR2 FQGNSA, per germline. The V end lost 8 bases, the J end lost 1 base, and 12 bases lay between the germline ends. This CDR3 comprises 14 residues. As DNA, the CDR3 is TGTGCCAGCGAAACAGAGCCTTCCTACAATGAGCAGTTCTTC. Translation gives CASETEPSYNEQFF.

V gene TRBV2 combines with J gene TRBJ1-2, with TRBD1 as a possible D gene (5 bases). Between the trimmed V and J ends, which lost 3 bases and 0 bases, there was a span of 8 bases. Germline V gives CDR1 SNHLY, CDR2 FYNNEI. CDR3 length: 14 amino acids. CDR3 nucleotide sequence: TGTGCCAGCAGTGACGCAGGGCCTAACTATGGCTACACCTTC. This sequence encodes CASSDAGPNYGYTF.

V gene TRBV29-1 combines with J gene TRBJ2-7, with 12 bases aligning to TRBD2. The CDR3 is 13 amino acids. The junction had 4 bases not matched to a gene; V was cut back by 5 bases and J by 5 bases. The germline CDR1 and CDR2 sequences are SQVTM and ANQGSEA. This CDR3 reads CSVLAGGRDEQYF. The CDR3 coding sequence is TGCAGCGTTCTAGCGGGGGGGAGGGACGAGCAGTACTTC.

V and J are TRBV2 and TRBJ2-5, with 8 bases fitting TRBD1. V was clipped by 2 bases and J by 5 bases; unmatched bases: 13. Germline V gene sequence: CDR1 SNHLY, CDR2 FYNNEI. The CDR3 has 17 amino acids. CDR3: CASSESGEDRDEETQYF. The CDR3 DNA reads TGTGCCAGCAGTGAATCGGGGGAGGACAGGGATGAGGAGACCCAGTACTTC.

The chain uses TRBV6-1 and TRBJ2-3; 9 positions agree with TRBD1. The germline CDR1 and CDR2 sequences are MNHNS and SASEGT. The V segment lost 6 bases and the J segment 2 bases; nucleotides outside the gene matches: 6. This CDR3 has 15 residues. The CDR3 is CASRSGTGLTDTQYF. CDR3 nucleotide sequence: TGTGCCAGCAGATCTGGGACAGGGCTCACAGATACGCAGTATTTT.

The chain combines TRBV5-4 with TRBJ2-3, with TRBD2 matching over 9 bases. This CDR3 region has 18 residues. V shed 1 base and J 2 bases; nucleotides not matched to a gene: 11. The germline gives CDR1 SGHNT, CDR2 YYREEE (reference sequence). In DNA, the CDR3 is TGTGCCAGCAGCTTGAGTCTGTCTAGCGGGACGGTCACAGATACGCAGTATTTT. This codes for CASSLSLSSGTVTDTQYF. The whole variable domain, filled in from reference TRBV5-4 and TRBJ2-3, reads ETGVTQSPTHLIKTRGQQVTLRCSSQSGHNTVSWYQQALGQGPQFIFQYYREEENGRGNFPPRFSGLQFPNYSSELNVNALELDDSALYLCASSLSLSSGTVTDTQYFGPGTRLTVL.

This chain links TRBV7-8 with TRBJ2-6, with 9 positions matching TRBD1. The CDR3 consists of 17 residues. CDR1 is SGHVS, CDR2 FQNEAQ, per germline. The junction had 5 bases not matched to a gene; V was cut back by 1 base and J by 4 bases. CDR3: CASSLVGTGSGANVLTF. In nucleotides, the CDR3 is TGTGCCAGCAGCTTAGTGGGGACAGGGTCCGGGGCCAACGTCCTGACTTTC. The full variable domain, in which reference TRBV7-8 and TRBJ2-6 provide the parts outside the CDR3, is GAGVSQSPRYKVAKRGQDVALRCDPISGHVSLFWYQQALGQGPEFLTYFQNEAQLDKSGLPSDRFFAERPEGSVSTLKIQRTQQEDSAVYLCASSLVGTGSGANVLTFGAGSRLTVL.

The V gene is TRBV9, the J gene TRBJ2-2; 8 bases are a match to TRBD1. CDR1 is SGDLS and CDR2 is YYNGEE in the germline V gene. Trimming at V came to 3 bases and at J to 5 bases, leaving 3 bases not matched to a gene. This CDR3 comprises 14 residues. This CDR3 is CASSEDRATGELFF. In DNA form, the CDR3 reads TGTGCCAGCAGCGAGGACAGGGCGACCGGGGAGCTGTTTTTT. Based on the CDR3 plus reference TRBV9 and TRBJ2-2, the full variable domain is DSGVTQTPKHLITATGQRVTLRCSPRSGDLSVYWYQQSLDQGLQFLIQYYNGEERAKGNILERFSAQQFPDLHSELNLSSLELGDSALYFCASSEDRATGELFFGEGSRLTVL.

CDR3 coding DNA: TGTGCCAGCAGCTACACTCAGGGCACGCTGGCTTTCTTT. Protein sequence: CASSYTQGTLAFF. The chain couples TRBV7-3 to TRBJ1-1; perhaps TRBD1 as D (5 bases). The ends were cut back, 4 bases at V and 11 bases at J, with 17 bases in the middle. The CDR3 length is 13 residues. Per germline, CDR1 SGHTA and CDR2 FQGTGA.

The chain couples TRBV7-2 to TRBJ2-1, with D hard to call. Trimming shortened V by 4 bases and J by 5 bases, and 9 bases separated the two germline ends. The germline CDR1 and CDR2 sequences are SGHTA and FQGNSA. The CDR3 length is 13 residues. CDR3 sequence: CASSSYRDNEQFF. DNA for the CDR3: TGTGCCAGCAGCTCCTACAGAGACAATGAGCAGTTCTTC.

A few counts support this clone. V usage is TRBV7-2 and J usage is TRBJ1-2; D is unclear. The length of the CDR3 is 14 residues. From germline, CDR1 is SGHTA and CDR2 FQGNSA. The ends were cut back, 0 bases at V and 5 bases at J, with 10 bases in the middle. CDR3 amino acids: CASSLARAEYGYTF. Written as DNA, the CDR3 is TGTGCCAGCAGCTTAGCGCGGGCCGAATATGGCTACACCTTC.

The chain combines TRBV14 with TRBJ1-1; D is unresolved. Trimming cost V 0 bases and J 2 bases, with 13 bases left between them. CDR3 length: 16 amino acids. Germline V gene data show CDR1 as SGHDN and CDR2 as FVKESK. For the CDR3, the DNA is TGTGCCAGCAGCCAAGATCTCGGGGTTTTTAACACTGAAGCTTTCTTT. Translated, it gives CASSQDLGVFNTEAFF. The whole variable domain, filled in from reference TRBV14 and TRBJ1-1, reads EAGVTQFPSHSVIEKGQTVTLRCDPISGHDNLYWYRRVMGKEIKFLLHFVKESKQDESGMPNNRFLAERTGGTYSTLKVQPAELEDSGVYFCASSQDLGVFNTEAFFGQGTRLTVV.